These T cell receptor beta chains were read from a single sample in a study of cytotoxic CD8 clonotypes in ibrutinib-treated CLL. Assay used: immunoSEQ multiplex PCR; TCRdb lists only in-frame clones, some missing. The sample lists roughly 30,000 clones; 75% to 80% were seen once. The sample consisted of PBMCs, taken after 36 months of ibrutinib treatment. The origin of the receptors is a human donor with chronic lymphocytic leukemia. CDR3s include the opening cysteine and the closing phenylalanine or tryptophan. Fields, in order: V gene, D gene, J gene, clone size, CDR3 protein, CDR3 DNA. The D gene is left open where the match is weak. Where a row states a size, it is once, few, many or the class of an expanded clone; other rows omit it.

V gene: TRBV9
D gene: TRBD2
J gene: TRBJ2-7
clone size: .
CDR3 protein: CASSISPGGPYEQYF
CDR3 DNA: TGTGCCAGCAGCATCTCTCCGGGGGGTCCCTACGAGCAGTACTTC

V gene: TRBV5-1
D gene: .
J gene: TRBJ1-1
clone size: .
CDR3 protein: CASSYRTDTEAFF
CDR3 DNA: TGCGCCAGCAGCTACCGGACAGACACTGAAGCTTTCTTT

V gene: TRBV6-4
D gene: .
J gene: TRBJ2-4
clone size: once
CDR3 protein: CASSEPLAKNIQYF
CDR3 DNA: TGTGCCAGCAGTGAACCACTAGCCAAAAACATTCAGTACTTC

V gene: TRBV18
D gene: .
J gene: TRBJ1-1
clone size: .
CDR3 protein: CASSGDLENTEAFF
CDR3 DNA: TGTGCCAGCTCAGGGGACCTAGAGAACACTGAAGCTTTCTTT

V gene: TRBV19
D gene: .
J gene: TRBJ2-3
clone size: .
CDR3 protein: CASSITRGGTDTQYF
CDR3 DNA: TGTGCCAGTAGTATAACGAGGGGAGGCACAGATACGCAGTATTTT

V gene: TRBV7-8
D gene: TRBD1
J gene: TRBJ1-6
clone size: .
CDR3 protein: CASSAGQLSSYNSPLHF
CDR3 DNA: TGTGCCAGCAGCGCGGGACAGTTGAGCTCCTATAATTCACCCCTCCACTTT

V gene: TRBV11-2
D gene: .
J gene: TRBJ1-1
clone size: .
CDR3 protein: CASSLVGRGGTEAFF
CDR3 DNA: TGTGCCAGCAGCTTAGTCGGGCGGGGCGGAACTGAAGCTTTCTTT

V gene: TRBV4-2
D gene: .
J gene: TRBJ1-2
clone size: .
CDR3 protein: CASSQEGGGSDYGYTF
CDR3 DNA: TGTGCCAGCAGCCAAGAGGGCGGAGGGTCGGACTATGGCTACACCTTC

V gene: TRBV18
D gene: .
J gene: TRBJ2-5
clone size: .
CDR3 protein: CASSPQGPGLGETQYF
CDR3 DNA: TGTGCCAGCTCACCACAGGGTCCAGGCCTAGGAGAGACCCAGTACTTC

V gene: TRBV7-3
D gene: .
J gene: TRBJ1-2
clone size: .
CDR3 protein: CASSLSDGGYTF
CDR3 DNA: TGTGCCAGCAGCTTATCTGATGGGGGCTACACCTTC

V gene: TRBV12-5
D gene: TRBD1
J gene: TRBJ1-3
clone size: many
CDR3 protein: CASGSLQGSAGNTIYF
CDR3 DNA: TGTGCTAGTGGCTCCTTACAGGGGTCGGCCGGAAACACCATATATTTT

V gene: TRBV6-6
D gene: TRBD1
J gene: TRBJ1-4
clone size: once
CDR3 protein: CASSYSGTGVEKLFF
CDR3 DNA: TGTGCCAGCAGTTACTCCGGGACAGGGGTTGAAAAACTGTTTTTT

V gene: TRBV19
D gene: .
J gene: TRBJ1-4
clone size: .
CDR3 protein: CASSIDPWANEKLFF
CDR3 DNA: TGTGCCAGTAGTATAGATCCCTGGGCTAATGAAAAACTGTTTTTT

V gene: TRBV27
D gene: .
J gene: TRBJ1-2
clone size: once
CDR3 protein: CAVYGGVDGYTF
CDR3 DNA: TGTGCCGTCTATGGGGGGGTCGATGGCTACACCTTC

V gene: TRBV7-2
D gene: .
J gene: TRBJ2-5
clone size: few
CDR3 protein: CASSSQGDQETQYF
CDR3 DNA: TGTGCCAGCAGCTCCCAGGGAGATCAAGAGACCCAGTACTTC

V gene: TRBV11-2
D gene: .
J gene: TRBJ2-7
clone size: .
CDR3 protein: CASCRDTVSYEQYF
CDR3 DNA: TGTGCCAGCTGTAGGGACACGGTATCCTACGAGCAGTACTTC

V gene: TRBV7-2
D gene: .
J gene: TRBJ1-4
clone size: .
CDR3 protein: CASSLGVVEKLFF
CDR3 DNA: TGTGCCAGCAGCTTAGGGGTAGTGGAAAAACTGTTTTTT

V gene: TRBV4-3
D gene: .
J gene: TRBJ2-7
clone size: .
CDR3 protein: CASSQDPQVAYEQYF
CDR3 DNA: TGCGCCAGCAGCCAAGATCCACAGGTAGCCTACGAGCAGTACTTC

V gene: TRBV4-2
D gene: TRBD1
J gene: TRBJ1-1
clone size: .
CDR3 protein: CASSVPPGQGLDTEAFF
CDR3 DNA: TGTGCCAGCAGCGTCCCCCCGGGACAGGGTCTAGACACTGAAGCTTTCTTT

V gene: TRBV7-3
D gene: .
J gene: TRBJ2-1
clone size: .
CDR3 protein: CASSSGLRGEQFF
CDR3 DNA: TGTGCCAGCAGCTCGGGACTTCGCGGTGAGCAGTTCTTC

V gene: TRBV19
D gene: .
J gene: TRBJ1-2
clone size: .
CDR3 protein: CASNPTDVYGYTF
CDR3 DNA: TGTGCCAGTAATCCGACGGACGTATATGGCTACACCTTC

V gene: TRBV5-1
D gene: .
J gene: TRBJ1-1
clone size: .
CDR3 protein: CASSLRQGITEAFF
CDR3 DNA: TGCGCCAGCAGCTTGAGGCAGGGTATAACTGAAGCTTTCTTT

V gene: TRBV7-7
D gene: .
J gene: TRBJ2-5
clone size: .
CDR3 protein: CASSRDLRETQYF
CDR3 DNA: TGTGCCAGCAGCCGGGACCTGAGAGAGACCCAGTACTTC

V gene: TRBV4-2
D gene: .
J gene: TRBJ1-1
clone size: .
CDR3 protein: CASSQELLGTEAFF
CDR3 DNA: TGTGCCAGCAGCCAAGAACTCCTGGGCACTGAAGCTTTCTTT

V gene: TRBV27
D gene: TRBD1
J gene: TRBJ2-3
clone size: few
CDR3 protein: CASSLRDRYTDTQYF
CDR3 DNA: TGTGCCAGCAGTCTCAGGGACAGATACACAGATACGCAGTATTTT

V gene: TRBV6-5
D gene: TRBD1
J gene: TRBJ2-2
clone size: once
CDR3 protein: CASSYGQGATGELFF
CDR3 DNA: TGTGCCAGCAGTTACGGGCAGGGGGCCACCGGGGAGCTGTTTTTT

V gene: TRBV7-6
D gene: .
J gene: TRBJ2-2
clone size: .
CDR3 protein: CASSSTPGLNTGELFF
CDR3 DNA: TGTGCCAGCAGTAGTACTCCGGGACTGAACACCGGGGAGCTGTTTTTT

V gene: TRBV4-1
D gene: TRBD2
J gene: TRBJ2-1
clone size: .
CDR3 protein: CASSQDRLASNEQFF
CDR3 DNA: TGCGCCAGCAGCCAAGACCGACTAGCATCCAATGAGCAGTTCTTC

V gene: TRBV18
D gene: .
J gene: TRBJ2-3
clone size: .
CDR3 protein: CASSPPRVGVSTDTQYF
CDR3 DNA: TGTGCCAGCTCACCGCCCAGAGTTGGGGTGAGCACAGATACGCAGTATTTT

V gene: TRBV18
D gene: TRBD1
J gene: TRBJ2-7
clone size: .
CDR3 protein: CASSPDFGQALSYEQYF
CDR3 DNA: TGTGCCAGCTCACCTGATTTCGGACAGGCCCTCTCCTACGAGCAGTACTTC

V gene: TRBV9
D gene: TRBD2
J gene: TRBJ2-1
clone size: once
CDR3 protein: CASSVSPGGSYNEQFF
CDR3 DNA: TGTGCCAGCAGCGTATCGCCCGGGGGGTCCTACAATGAGCAGTTCTTC

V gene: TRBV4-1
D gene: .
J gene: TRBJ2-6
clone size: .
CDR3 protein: CASSRTMVYQVSGANVLTF
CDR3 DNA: TGCGCCAGCAGCCGGACAATGGTGTATCAGGTCTCTGGGGCCAACGTCCTGACTTTC

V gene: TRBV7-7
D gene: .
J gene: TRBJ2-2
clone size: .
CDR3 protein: CASSFGLDTGELFF
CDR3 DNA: TGTGCCAGCAGCTTCGGACTTGACACCGGGGAGCTGTTTTTT

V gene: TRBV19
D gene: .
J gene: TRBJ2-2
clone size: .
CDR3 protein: CASPKANTGELFF
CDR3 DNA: TGTGCCAGTCCCAAGGCGAACACCGGGGAGCTGTTTTTT

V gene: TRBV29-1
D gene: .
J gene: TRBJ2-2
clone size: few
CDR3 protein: CSVPGPGHNTGELFF
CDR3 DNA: TGCAGCGTCCCCGGCCCGGGACACAACACCGGGGAGCTGTTTTTT

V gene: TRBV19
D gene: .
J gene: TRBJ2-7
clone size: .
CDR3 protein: CASSIGARDGGTDEQYF
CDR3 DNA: TGTGCCAGTAGTATAGGGGCGAGGGACGGGGGTACGGACGAGCAGTACTTC

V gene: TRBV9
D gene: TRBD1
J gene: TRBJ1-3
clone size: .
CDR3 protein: CASSVTGGIDTIYF
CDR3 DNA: TGTGCCAGCAGCGTGACAGGGGGCATCGACACCATATATTTT

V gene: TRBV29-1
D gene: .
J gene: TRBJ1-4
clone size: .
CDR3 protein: CSVEEGSNEKLFF
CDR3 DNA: TGCAGCGTTGAAGAGGGGTCTAATGAAAAACTGTTTTTT

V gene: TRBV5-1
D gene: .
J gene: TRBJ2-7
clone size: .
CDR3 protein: CASSLASGTDEQYF
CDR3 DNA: TGCGCCAGCAGCTTGGCCTCAGGGACGGACGAGCAGTACTTC

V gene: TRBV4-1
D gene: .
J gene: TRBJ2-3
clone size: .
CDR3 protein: CASSLRRAVADTQYF
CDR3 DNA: TGCGCCAGCAGCCTCCGACGCGCGGTCGCAGATACGCAGTATTTT

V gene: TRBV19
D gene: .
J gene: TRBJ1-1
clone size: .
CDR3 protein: CASSILVRRTEAFF
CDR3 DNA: TGTGCCAGTAGTATATTGGTCCGACGCACTGAAGCTTTCTTT

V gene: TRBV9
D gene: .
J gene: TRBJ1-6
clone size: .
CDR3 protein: CASSVAATSSSYNSPLHF
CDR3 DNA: TGTGCCAGCAGCGTAGCGGCCACGTCGAGCTCCTATAATTCACCCCTCCACTTT

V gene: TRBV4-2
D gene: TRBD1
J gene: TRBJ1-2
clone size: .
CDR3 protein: CASSQDSPPGDRSGYTF
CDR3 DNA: TGTGCCAGCAGCCAAGATAGTCCCCCGGGGGACAGGTCGGGCTACACCTTC

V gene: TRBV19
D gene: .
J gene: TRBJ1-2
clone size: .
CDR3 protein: CASSIEMGRDYGYTF
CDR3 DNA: TGTGCCAGTAGTATCGAGATGGGGCGGGACTATGGCTACACCTTC

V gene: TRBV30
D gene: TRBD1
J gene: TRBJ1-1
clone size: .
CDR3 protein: CAWMGQGPTEAFF
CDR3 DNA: TGTGCCTGGATGGGACAGGGCCCCACTGAAGCTTTCTTT

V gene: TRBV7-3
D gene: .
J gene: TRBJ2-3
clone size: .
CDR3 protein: CASSPSTAGDTQYF
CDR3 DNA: TGTGCCAGCAGCCCCTCGACCGCGGGAGATACGCAGTATTTT

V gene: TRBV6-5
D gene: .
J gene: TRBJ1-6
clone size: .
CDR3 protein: CASSYQRTTLDSPLHF
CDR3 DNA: TGTGCCAGCAGTTACCAACGAACTACCCTAGATTCACCCCTCCACTTT

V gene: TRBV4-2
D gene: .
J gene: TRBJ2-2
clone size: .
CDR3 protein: CASSQDNLIGELFF
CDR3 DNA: TGTGCCAGCAGCCAAGATAACCTTATCGGGGAGCTGTTTTTT

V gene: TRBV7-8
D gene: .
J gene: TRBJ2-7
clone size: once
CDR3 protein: CASRRQGDSYEQYF
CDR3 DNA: TGTGCCAGCAGGCGGCAGGGCGACTCCTACGAGCAGTACTTC

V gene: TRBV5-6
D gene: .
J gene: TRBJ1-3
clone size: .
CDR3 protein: CASSFYSSGNTIYF
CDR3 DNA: TGTGCCAGCAGCTTCTATTCTTCTGGAAACACCATATATTTT

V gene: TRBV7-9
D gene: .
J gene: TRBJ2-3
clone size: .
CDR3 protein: CASSTYTDTQYF
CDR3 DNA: TGTGCCAGCAGCACCTACACAGATACGCAGTATTTT

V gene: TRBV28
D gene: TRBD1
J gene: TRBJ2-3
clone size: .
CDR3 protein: CASTKGAVRTDTQYF
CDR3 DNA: TGTGCCAGCACCAAGGGGGCGGTTCGCACAGATACGCAGTATTTT

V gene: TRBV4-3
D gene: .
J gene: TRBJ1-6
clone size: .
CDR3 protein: CASSQGGVLYNSPLHF
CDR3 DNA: TGCGCCAGCAGCCAAGGTGGGGTCCTCTATAATTCACCCCTCCACTTT

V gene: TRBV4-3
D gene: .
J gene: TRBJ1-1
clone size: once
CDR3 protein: CASSQDSPGRVVTTRYEAFF
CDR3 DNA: TGCGCCAGCAGCCAAGATAGTCCGGGTAGGGTCGTCACGACCCGTTATGAAGCTTTCTTT

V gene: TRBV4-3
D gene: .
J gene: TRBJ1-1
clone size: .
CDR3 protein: CASSQDWGGFTEAFF
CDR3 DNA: TGCGCCAGCAGCCAAGATTGGGGGGGGTTCACTGAAGCTTTCTTT

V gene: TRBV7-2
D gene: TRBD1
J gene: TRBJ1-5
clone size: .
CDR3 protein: CASSLTGGQPQHF
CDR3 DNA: TGTGCCAGCAGCTTAACAGGGGGTCAGCCCCAGCATTTT

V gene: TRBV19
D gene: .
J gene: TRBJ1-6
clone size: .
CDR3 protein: CASSSGRSPLHF
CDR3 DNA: TGTGCCAGTAGCTCAGGGCGTTCACCCCTCCACTTT

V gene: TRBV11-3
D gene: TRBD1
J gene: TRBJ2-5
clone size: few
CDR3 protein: CASSLRQGQETQYF
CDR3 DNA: TGTGCCAGCAGCTTAAGACAGGGGCAAGAGACCCAGTACTTC

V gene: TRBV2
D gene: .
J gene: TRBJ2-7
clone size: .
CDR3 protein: CASRATGTYYEQYF
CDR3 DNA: TGTGCCAGCAGGGCAACCGGGACCTATTACGAGCAGTACTTC